The clone carrying this TCR beta chain occurred a few times. V lost 1 base to trimming and J lost 6 bases, with 10 bases between them. The CDR3 is made up of 14 amino acids. The germline V gene has CDR1 SGHRS and CDR2 YFSETQ. The source of the sample is a study of T cells after yellow fever vaccination. Via MiXCR, TCRdb re-called the 5' RACE reads, giving one row per CDR3 protein. Of some 160,000 distinct CDR3 sequences detected, under 7.5% appear once; the ten largest clones hold 2.5% to 3%. The J gene is TRBJ2-2, the V gene TRBV5-1; D not resolved. The specimen was CD4+ T cells sorted from PBMCs, collected around 5 days after the first yellow fever vaccination. The receptor was isolated from a man aged 18 to 30 who received the YFV17D yellow fever vaccine. For the CDR3, the DNA is TGCGCCAGCAGCTTGACTGAAGGACCCGGGGAGCTGTTTTTT. Translating gives CASSLTEGPGELFF.